The present entry profiles one T cell receptor beta chain with its context. The sample comes from a study of blood T cell repertoires in COVID-19. The wider study: COVID-19 samples from acute and convalescent phases originated in the United States, Italy and Spain. Nucleic acid was either cDNA or gDNA, and it came from T cells, B-cell-depleted T cells, or PBMCs.

This CDR3 has 17 residues. V shed 3 bases and J 3 bases; nucleotides not matched to a gene: 10. Germline V CDR1 and CDR2: SGHKS, YYEKEE (reference sequence). Original handling: Amplification with reference gene primers provided the estimates of nucleated cell counts. Sequenced by immunoSEQ multiplex PCR; TCRdb stores in-frame clones only, minus some. Clonal size and the V and J genes are those of that table, whereas D and trimming came from the DNA. The repertoire holds roughly 200,000 clones, with 80% to 90% as singletons. Sequencing was performed on peripheral blood. The sequence came from a human donor with active or convalescent COVID-19. The donor label of this sample is uncertain. The rearrangement joins TRBV5-5 to TRBJ1-3; 9 bases fit TRBD1. CDR3 coding DNA: TGTGCCAGCAGCTATAACCAGAACAGGGGGCTTGGAAACACCATATATTTT. This codes for CASSYNQNRGLGNTIYF.